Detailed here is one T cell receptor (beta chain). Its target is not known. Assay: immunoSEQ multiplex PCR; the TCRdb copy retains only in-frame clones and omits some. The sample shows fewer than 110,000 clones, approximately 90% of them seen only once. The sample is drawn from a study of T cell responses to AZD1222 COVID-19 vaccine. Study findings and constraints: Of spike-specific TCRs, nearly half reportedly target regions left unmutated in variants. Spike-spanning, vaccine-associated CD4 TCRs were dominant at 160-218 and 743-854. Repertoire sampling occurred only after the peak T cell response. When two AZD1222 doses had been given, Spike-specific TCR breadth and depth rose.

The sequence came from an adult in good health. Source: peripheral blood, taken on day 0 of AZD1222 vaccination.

CDR3 DNA sequence: TGTGCCAGCAGTCACCCGGCCGGACAGCTAAGTTTGAACTATGGCTACACCTTC. Protein sequence: CASSHPAGQLSLNYGYTF. The chain couples TRBV28 to TRBJ1-2, with D possibly being TRBD1 (6 bases). Germline V gene sequence: CDR1 MDHEN, CDR2 SYDVKM. V lost 5 bases to trimming and J lost 2 bases, with 24 bases between them. The CDR3 sequence is 18 residues long.